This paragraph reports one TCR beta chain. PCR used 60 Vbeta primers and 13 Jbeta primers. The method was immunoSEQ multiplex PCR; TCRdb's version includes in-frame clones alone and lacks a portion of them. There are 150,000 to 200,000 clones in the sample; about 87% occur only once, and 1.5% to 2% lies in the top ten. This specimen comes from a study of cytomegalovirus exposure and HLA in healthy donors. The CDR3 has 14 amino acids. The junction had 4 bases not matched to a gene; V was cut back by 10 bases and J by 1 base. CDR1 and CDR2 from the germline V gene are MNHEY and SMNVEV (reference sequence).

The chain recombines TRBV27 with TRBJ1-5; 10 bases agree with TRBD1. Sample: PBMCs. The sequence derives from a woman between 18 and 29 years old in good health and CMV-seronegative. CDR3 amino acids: CATSDRGSNQPQHF. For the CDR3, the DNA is TGTGCCACCTCGGACAGGGGGAGCAATCAGCCCCAGCATTTT.